A single sample is the source of the 20 T cell receptor beta chains below, sequenced in a study of shared clonotypes between healthy human individuals. The naive CD8 population came from CD45RO-negative cells selected for CCR7, without terminally differentiated effector memory CD45RA+ cells. Generated by immunoSEQ multiplex PCR, the TCRdb table keeps only in-frame clones and is missing some. The sample contains some 2,000,000 clones, about 95% of which appear only once. The specimen sequenced was naive CD8+ T cells sorted from blood. Every receptor here comes from a man between 18 and 35 years old in good health.

The chain is built from TRBV5-4 and TRBJ2-7, with D uncertain. CDR3 size: 13 residues. Looked up from germline, CDR1 is SGHNT and CDR2 is YYREEE (reference sequence). The V and J ends lost 3 bases and 1 base respectively, with 8 bases between them. CDR3 sequence (DNA): TGTGCCAGCAGCTACGATTATTCCTACGAGCAGTACTTC. Encoded protein: CASSYDYSYEQYF. Full variable domain (outside the CDR3, taken from reference TRBV5-4 and TRBJ2-7): ETGVTQSPTHLIKTRGQQVTLRCSSQSGHNTVSWYQQALGQGPQFIFQYYREEENGRGNFPPRFSGLQFPNYSSELNVNALELDDSALYLCASSYDYSYEQYFGPGTRLTVT.

Worth noting for this clone: The same CDR3 also results from other DNA sequences found in this sample. This sequence joins TRBV7-9 and TRBJ1-6; D is perhaps TRBD1 (6 bases). Germline values: CDR1 SEHNR, CDR2 FQNEAQ (reference sequence). V was shortened by 0 bases and J by 7 bases, with 7 bases between the two germline ends. The CDR3 length is 14 residues. The CDR3 DNA sequence: TGTGCCAGCAGCTTAGCAGGGGGGAATTCACCCCTCCACTTT. This translates into CASSLAGGNSPLHF. The full variable domain, its missing parts supplied by reference TRBV7-9 and TRBJ1-6, is DTGVSQNPRHKITKRGQNVTFRCDPISEHNRLYWYRQTLGQGPEFLTYFQNEAQLEKSRLLSDRFSAERPKGSFSTLEIQRTEQGDSAMYLCASSLAGGNSPLHFGNGTRLTVT.

The chain carries TRBV13 and TRBJ1-4; weak D call: TRBD1 (5 bases). Germline V gene sequence: CDR1 PRHDT, CDR2 FYEKMQ (reference sequence). This CDR3 spans 18 amino acids. V was cut by 8 bases and J by 2 bases, with 24 bases left in between. The CDR3 here is CASSMPSRGGTTNEKLFF. The CDR3 DNA reads as TGTGCCAGCTCCATGCCTTCTAGGGGAGGAACTACTAATGAAAAACTGTTTTTT.

The chain links TRBV29-1 to TRBJ2-1; 9 nucleotides agree with TRBD2. This CDR3 has 12 residues. The germline V gene encodes CDR1 SQVTM and CDR2 ANQGSEA. After removal of 6 bases from V and 7 bases from J, the junction contained 4 bases not matched to a gene. The CDR3 here is CSVGTSSNEQFF. DNA for the CDR3: TGCAGCGTGGGGACTAGCAGTAATGAGCAGTTCTTC.

The chain couples TRBV7-9 to TRBJ2-3, with 13 bases aligning to TRBD2. The J segment lost 6 bases and the V segment lost 3 bases, leaving 0 bases of the junction unmatched. CDR3 size: 14 residues. From germline, CDR1 is SEHNR and CDR2 FQNEAQ (reference sequence). The CDR3 spells CASSLTSGGDTQYF. CDR3 nucleotides: TGTGCCAGCAGCTTGACTAGCGGGGGGGATACGCAGTATTTT.

The V call is TRBV9, the J call TRBJ2-7; 9 positions agree with TRBD1. V lost 4 bases and J lost 2; bases outside the gene matches: 4. This CDR3 is 14 amino acids long. Germline V CDR1 and CDR2: SGDLS, YYNGEE. CDR3 sequence reads: CASSSGQGTYEQYF. The CDR3 DNA reads as TGTGCCAGCAGCTCCGGACAGGGGACCTACGAGCAGTACTTC.

J is TRBJ2-1 and V is TRBV29-1; 7 bases match TRBD2. The V and J ends lost 4 bases and 0 bases, in that order; junction bases with no gene match: 0. This CDR3 contains 13 residues. Germline CDR1 reads SQVTM; CDR2 reads ANQGSEA. In DNA form, the CDR3 reads TGCAGCGTTGGGACTAGCTCCTACAATGAGCAGTTCTTC. Its translation: CSVGTSSYNEQFF.

V usage is TRBV28 and J usage is TRBJ2-5; TRBD2 matches 10 bases. Germline V gives CDR1 MDHEN, CDR2 SYDVKM. Losses at the gene ends were 3 bases for V and 0 bases for J; bases not matched to a gene: 4. This CDR3 is 16 amino acids long. The CDR3 sequence is CASSFPGTSDQETQYF. In DNA form, the CDR3 reads TGTGCCAGCAGTTTCCCCGGGACTAGCGACCAAGAGACCCAGTACTTC.

This chain joins TRBV29-1 and TRBJ1-1, with TRBD1 matching 9 bases. V trimming: 6 bases; J trimming: 10 bases; junction bases outside the gene matches: 6. CDR1 is SQVTM and CDR2 is ANQGSEA in the germline V gene. The CDR3 runs to 11 residues. The CDR3 region is CSVQATGGAFF. CDR3 nucleotide sequence: TGCAGCGTCCAGGCGACAGGGGGAGCTTTCTTT. Looking up the rest from reference TRBV29-1 and TRBJ1-1 gives the full variable domain: SAVISQKPSRDICQRGTSLTIQCQVDSQVTMMFWYRQQPGQSLTLIATANQGSEATYESGFVIDKFPISRPNLTFSTLTVSNMSPEDSSIYLCSVQATGGAFFGQGTRLTVV.

V is TRBV28 and J is TRBJ2-5; D gene uncertain. The CDR3 extends over 12 amino acids. The V and J ends lost 4 bases and 7 bases respectively, with 10 bases between them. In germline, CDR1 is MDHEN, CDR2 SYDVKM. The CDR3 protein is CASSSNEGTQYF. The DNA for the CDR3 is TGTGCCAGCAGTTCAAACGAAGGGACCCAGTACTTC.

The genes are TRBV5-4 and TRBJ2-2; TRBD2 matches 14 bases. This CDR3 contains 17 residues. Per germline, CDR1 SGHNT and CDR2 YYREEE (reference sequence). With 4 bases clipped from V and 3 bases from J, the junction kept 5 bases outside the gene matches. The CDR3 DNA follows: TGTGCCAGCAGCCCGGGACTAGCGGGAGAGTACACCGGGGAGCTGTTTTTT. Translated: CASSPGLAGEYTGELFF.

This rearrangement joins TRBV11-2 to TRBJ1-2; no firm D call. V lost 2 bases and J lost 4, with 11 bases in between. The CDR3 runs 14 residues. The germline V gene encodes CDR1 SGHAT and CDR2 FQNNGV. Here the CDR3 DNA reads TGTGCCAGCAGCTTAACTGGGTCAGCCTATGGCTACACCTTC. Residues: CASSLTGSAYGYTF.

This chain joins TRBV25-1 and TRBJ1-1, with TRBD1 as a possible D gene (5 bases). The CDR3 runs 15 residues. Germline V gene data show CDR1 as MGHDK and CDR2 as SYGVNS. Trimming removed 1 base at V and 4 bases at J, with 13 bases between. CDR3 in DNA: TGTGCCAGCAGTGAATTGGAGGGGTCAGGCACTGAAGCTTTCTTT. Its translation is CASSELEGSGTEAFF.

V is TRBV5-1 and J is TRBJ2-1, with 7 bases fitting TRBD1. Trimming cost V 4 bases and J 6 bases; bases outside gene matches: 4. Germline V CDR1 and CDR2: SGHRS, YFSETQ. The CDR3 runs to 13 residues. In DNA form, the CDR3 reads TGCGCCAGCAGCCCGACAGGGTTCAATGAGCAGTTCTTC. It is translated as CASSPTGFNEQFF. The full variable domain, in which reference TRBV5-1 and TRBJ2-1 provide the parts outside the CDR3, is KAGVTQTPRYLIKTRGQQVTLSCSPISGHRSVSWYQQTPGQGLQFLFEYFSETQRNKGNFPGRFSGRQFSNSRSEMNVSTLELGDSALYLCASSPTGFNEQFFGPGTRLTVL.

The chain employs TRBV7-8 and TRBJ1-1; tentatively, D is TRBD1 (5 bases). The CDR3 is 16 residues long. Germline-derived CDR1 and CDR2 are SGHVS and FQNEAQ. The V gene lost 1 base and the J gene lost 1 base, with 13 bases spanning the gap. The CDR3 sequence: CASSLDYPGTNTEAFF. CDR3 sequence (DNA): TGTGCCAGCAGCTTAGATTATCCAGGGACGAACACTGAAGCTTTCTTT.

The V gene is TRBV5-1, the J gene TRBJ1-6; D is unclear. From germline, CDR1 is SGHRS and CDR2 YFSETQ. Trimming cost V 0 bases and J 7 bases, with 11 bases left between them. The CDR3 length is 15 residues. CDR3 region: CASSLDFLTNSPLHF. As DNA, the CDR3 is TGCGCCAGCAGCTTGGATTTCCTTACGAATTCACCCCTCCACTTT.

This clone was seen more than once but under ten times. This chain joins TRBV27 and TRBJ1-1; D uncertain. The germline gives CDR1 MNHEY, CDR2 SMNVEV (reference sequence). V lost 4 bases to trimming and J lost 6 bases, with 9 bases between them. This CDR3 has 12 residues. The CDR3 region has the DNA TGTGCCAGCAGTTCTTCCGAAGCTGAAGCTTTCTTT. Protein: CASSSSEAEAFF.

This chain links TRBV9 with TRBJ2-3, with 9 bases lining up with TRBD1. The J segment lost 6 bases and the V segment lost 2 bases, leaving 10 bases of the junction unmatched. This CDR3 region has 16 residues. Germline V gives CDR1 SGDLS, CDR2 YYNGEE. Here the CDR3 reads CASSVSGQGVSDTQYF. The CDR3 region has the DNA TGTGCCAGCAGCGTTTCGGGACAGGGAGTTTCGGATACGCAGTATTTT.

The chain combines TRBV28 with TRBJ2-5; 13 nucleotides line up with TRBD2. V was clipped by 5 bases and J by 5 bases; unmatched bases: 5. The CDR3 covers 15 residues. Germline CDR1 and CDR2: MDHEN and SYDVKM. The CDR3 region is CASSGGLAGVETQYF. Written as DNA, the CDR3 is TGTGCCAGCAGTGGAGGACTAGCGGGGGTGGAGACCCAGTACTTC.

This chain uses TRBV5-1 with TRBJ1-1; 7 bases are shared with TRBD1. Germline CDR1 SGHRS, CDR2 YFSETQ. This CDR3 contains 16 residues. V trimming: 2 bases; J trimming: 5 bases; junction bases outside the gene matches: 12. The CDR3, as DNA: TGCGCCAGCAGCTTTACCGGGACAGTAGTGGGGACTGAAGCTTTCTTT. It specifies CASSFTGTVVGTEAFF.